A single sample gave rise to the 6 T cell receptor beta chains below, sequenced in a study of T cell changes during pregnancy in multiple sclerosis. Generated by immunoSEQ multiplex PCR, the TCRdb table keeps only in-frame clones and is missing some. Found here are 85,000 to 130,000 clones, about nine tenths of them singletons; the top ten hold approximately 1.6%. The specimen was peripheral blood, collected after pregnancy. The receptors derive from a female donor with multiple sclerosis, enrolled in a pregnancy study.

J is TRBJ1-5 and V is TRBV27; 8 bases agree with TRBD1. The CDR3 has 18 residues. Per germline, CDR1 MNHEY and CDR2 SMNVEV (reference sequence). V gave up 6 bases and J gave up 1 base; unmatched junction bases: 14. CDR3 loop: CASSIYGQGQYSNQPQHF. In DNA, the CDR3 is TGTGCCAGCAGCATATACGGACAGGGACAATACAGCAATCAGCCCCAGCATTTT.

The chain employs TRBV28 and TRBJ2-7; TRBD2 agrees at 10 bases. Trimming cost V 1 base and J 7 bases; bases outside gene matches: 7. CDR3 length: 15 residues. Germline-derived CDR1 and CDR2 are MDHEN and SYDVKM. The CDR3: CASSLYKGLAWEQYF. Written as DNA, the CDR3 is TGTGCCAGCAGTTTATATAAGGGACTAGCGTGGGAGCAGTACTTC.

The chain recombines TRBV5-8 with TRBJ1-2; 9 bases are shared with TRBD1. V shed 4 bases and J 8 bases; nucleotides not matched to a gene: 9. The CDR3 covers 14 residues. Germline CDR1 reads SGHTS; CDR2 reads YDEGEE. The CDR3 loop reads CASSGATGGYGYTF. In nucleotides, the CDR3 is TGTGCCAGCAGCGGGGCAACAGGGGGCTACGGCTACACCTTC.

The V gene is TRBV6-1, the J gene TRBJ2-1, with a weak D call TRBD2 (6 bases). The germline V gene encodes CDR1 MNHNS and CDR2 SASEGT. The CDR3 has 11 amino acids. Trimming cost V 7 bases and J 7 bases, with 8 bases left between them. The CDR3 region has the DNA TGTGCCAGCAACGGAGGGAATGAGCAGTTCTTC. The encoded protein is CASNGGNEQFF.

This CDR3 reads CASSYASSPEQYF. CDR3 coding DNA: TGTGCCAGCAGTTACGCGTCAAGTCCCGAGCAGTACTTC. The chain uses TRBV6-5 and TRBJ2-7, with D uncertain. CDR1 MNHEY and CDR2 SVGAGI come from the germline V gene. This CDR3 is built from 13 residues. V gave up 2 bases and J gave up 6 bases, with 11 bases separating them.

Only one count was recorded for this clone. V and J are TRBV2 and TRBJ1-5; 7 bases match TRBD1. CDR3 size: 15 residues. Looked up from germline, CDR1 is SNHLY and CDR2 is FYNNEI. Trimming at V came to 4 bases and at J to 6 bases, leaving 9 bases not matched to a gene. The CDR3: CASSAPTGRSQPQHF. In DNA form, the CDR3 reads TGTGCCAGCAGTGCTCCGACAGGGCGCAGTCAGCCCCAGCATTTT.